These 27 T cell receptor beta chains were sequenced from one sample in a study of CD8 T cells in Susac syndrome. With random hexamers, 0.5 to 1 ug RNA was reverse transcribed. Each CDR3 protein gets one entry after TCRdb re-called the immunoSEQ multiplex PCR reads with MiXCR. The data hold roughly 170,000 distinct CDR3 sequences, with roughly 92% observed a single time. Specimen: CD4+ T cells from PBMCs. Every receptor here comes from a human donor with multiple sclerosis.

The sample holds a few counts of this clonotype. The chain combines TRBV7-2 with TRBJ2-3, with a weak D call TRBD2 (6 bases). The CDR3 consists of 15 residues. Trimming left V 2 bases short and J 0 bases short, with 9 bases between. Germline CDR1 and CDR2: SGHTA and FQGNSA. In DNA, the CDR3 is TGTGCCAGCAGCTTAAATCGGGGGAGCACAGATACGCAGTATTTT. Translating it yields CASSLNRGSTDTQYF.

CDR3 in DNA: TGCAGTGGCACGGATTCCTATGGCTACACCTTC. Its translation is CSGTDSYGYTF. This chain uses TRBV20-1 with TRBJ1-2; D is undetermined. The CDR3 runs to 11 residues. Looked up from germline, CDR1 is DFQATT and CDR2 is SNEGSKA (reference sequence). Deletions cut 7 bases from V and 4 bases from J, with 10 bases between.

The V call is TRBV27, the J call TRBJ2-2; 9 bases map to TRBD1. The CDR3 loop spans 15 amino acids. Germline V gives CDR1 MNHEY, CDR2 SMNVEV (reference sequence). After removal of 5 bases from V and 6 bases from J, the junction contained 7 bases not matched to a gene. The CDR3 loop reads CASSTRDRAAGELFF. The CDR3 bases are TGTGCCAGCAGTACCCGGGACAGGGCAGCCGGGGAGCTGTTTTTT.

The rearrangement links TRBV30 to TRBJ2-7; a possible D gene is TRBD1 (6 bases). Germline CDR1 and CDR2: GTSNPN and SVGIG (reference sequence). V gave up 4 bases and J gave up 3 bases, with 16 bases separating them. The CDR3 contains 14 residues. The CDR3 loop is CAWKQGIGNYEQYF. The CDR3 DNA is TGTGCCTGGAAGCAGGGGATTGGTAACTACGAGCAGTACTTC.

V gene TRBV2 combines with J gene TRBJ2-6, with D tentatively TRBD2 (6 bases). This CDR3 is 16 amino acids long. Between the trimmed V and J ends, which lost 9 bases and 0 bases, there was a span of 15 bases. Germline CDR1 SNHLY, CDR2 FYNNEI. CDR3 in DNA: TGTGCCAGTAGCGGCGCTTTGGGCTCTGGGGCCAACGTCCTGACTTTC. As protein: CASSGALGSGANVLTF.

The V and J genes are TRBV12-3 or TRBV12-4 and TRBJ1-4, with 8 bases fitting TRBD1. This CDR3 spans 15 amino acids. J gave up 7 bases and V 5 bases, and 9 bases lay outside the gene matches. CDR3 bases: TGTGCCAGCAGTCTCCGGACAGGGCGTAGTGAAAAACTGTTTTTT. Its translation: CASSLRTGRSEKLFF.

The chain recombines TRBV11-2 with TRBJ1-5; D is unclear. Looked up from germline, CDR1 is SGHAT and CDR2 is FQNNGV. The V gene lost 5 bases and the J gene lost 0 bases, with 8 bases spanning the gap. The CDR3 is made up of 14 amino acids. The CDR3 sequence is CASSPGYSNQPQHF. The CDR3 DNA sequence: TGTGCCAGCAGCCCCGGGTATAGCAATCAGCCCCAGCATTTT.

This chain connects TRBV28 to TRBJ2-6; unclear D gene. Trimming took 7 bases from V and 0 from J, leaving 4 bases between them. This CDR3 region has 13 residues. Germline assignment: CDR1 MDHEN and CDR2 SYDVKM. The CDR3, as DNA: TGTGCCAGCACCCGCTCTGGGGCCAACGTCCTGACTTTC. Amino acid sequence: CASTRSGANVLTF.

The sample holds one count of this clonotype. The chain links TRBV29-1 to TRBJ2-5; perhaps TRBD1 as D (7 bases). The length of the CDR3 is 13 residues. With 3 bases removed from V and 7 bases from J, the gap between germline ends came to 15 bases. Germline V gene sequence: CDR1 SQVTM, CDR2 ANQGSEA. The CDR3 DNA follows: TGCAGCGTTGACCGTAACAGGGGAGGGACCCAGTACTTC. It codes for CSVDRNRGGTQYF. Variable domain in full (rest from reference TRBV29-1 and TRBJ2-5): SAVISQKPSRDICQRGTSLTIQCQVDSQVTMMFWYRQQPGQSLTLIATANQGSEATYESGFVIDKFPISRPNLTFSTLTVSNMSPEDSSIYLCSVDRNRGGTQYFGPGTRLLVL.

This sequence joins TRBV19 and TRBJ2-5; TRBD2 is a possible D gene (5 bases). V was clipped by 2 bases and J by 6 bases, with 10 bases between them. The CDR3 runs 13 residues. Germline CDR1 LNHDA, CDR2 SQIVND (reference sequence). The CDR3 spells CASSIPGLKTQYF. For the CDR3, the DNA is TGTGCCAGTAGTATACCGGGGTTGAAGACCCAGTACTTC.

The chain combines TRBV19 with TRBJ1-1; a weak D match, TRBD1 (6 bases). From germline, CDR1 is LNHDA and CDR2 SQIVND (reference sequence). CDR3 length: 14 amino acids. Between the trimmed V and J ends, which lost 3 bases and 0 bases, there was a span of 8 bases. CDR3 sequence: CASSIRGLNTEAFF. For the CDR3, the DNA is TGTGCCAGTAGTATCAGGGGATTGAACACTGAAGCTTTCTTT.

V gene TRBV6-1 combines with J gene TRBJ1-2; D possibly corresponds to TRBD1 (6 bases). Trimming removed 10 bases from V and 0 bases from J, with 12 bases in between. The CDR3 consists of 13 residues. Germline-derived CDR1 and CDR2 are MNHNS and SASEGT. The CDR3 spells CATGQGTNYGYTF. For the CDR3, the DNA is TGTGCCACGGGACAAGGGACTAACTATGGCTACACCTTC.

V gene TRBV27 combines with J gene TRBJ2-4; 7 nucleotides agree with TRBD1. The V gene end was trimmed by 4 bases and the J gene end by 8 bases; junction bases not matched to a gene: 8. The CDR3 length is 14 residues. Germline lookup yields CDR1 MNHEY and CDR2 SMNVEV (reference sequence). The CDR3 nucleotides read TGTGCCAGCAGTTCAAGACAGGGATCGGACATTCAGTACTTC. Protein product: CASSSRQGSDIQYF.

In its sample, this clonotype was seen a few times. This chain connects TRBV2 to TRBJ1-2; a possible D gene is TRBD1 (6 bases). There are 13 residues in the CDR3. Trimming cost V 4 bases and J 4 bases, with 10 bases left between them. The germline V gene encodes CDR1 SNHLY and CDR2 FYNNEI. The CDR3 reads CASSAGGGYGYTF. The CDR3 DNA sequence: TGTGCCAGCAGTGCTGGGGGCGGCTATGGCTACACCTTC.

The gene calls are TRBV20-1 and TRBJ1-5, with no clear D. CDR1 is DFQATT and CDR2 is SNEGSKA in the germline V gene (reference sequence). Trimming removed 3 bases from V and 5 bases from J, with 17 bases in between. This CDR3 has 15 residues. In DNA, the CDR3 is TGCAGTGCTAGGCGGGCCCTCGGGTCCCATCAGCCCCAGCATTTT. Its translation is CSARRALGSHQPQHF.

The V gene is TRBV7-2, the J gene TRBJ1-4; no clear D gene. The CDR3 has 14 residues. Germline CDR1 and CDR2: SGHTA and FQGNSA. V was clipped by 2 bases and J by 7 bases, with 11 bases between them. The CDR3 coding sequence is TGTGCCAGCAGCTTAAATGGGGTTGGTGAAAAACTGTTTTTT. It specifies CASSLNGVGEKLFF. The whole variable domain, remainder taken from reference TRBV7-2 and TRBJ1-4, is GAGVSQSPSNKVTEKGKDVELRCDPISGHTALYWYRQSLGQGLEFLIYFQGNSAPDKSGLPSDRFSAERTGGSVSTLTIQRTQQEDSAVYLCASSLNGVGEKLFFGSGTQLSVL.

The chain uses TRBV5-1 and TRBJ1-1; no reliable D call. Deletions cut 3 bases from V and 3 bases from J, with 6 bases between. Germline V gene data show CDR1 as SGHRS and CDR2 as YFSETQ. This CDR3 contains 12 residues. The CDR3 nucleotides read TGCGCCAGCAGCTCTCACGACACTGAAGCTTTCTTT. Amino acids: CASSSHDTEAFF.

This chain uses TRBV18 with TRBJ1-1, with 8 bases lining up with TRBD1. In germline, CDR1 is KGHSH, CDR2 LQKENI. CDR3 size: 15 residues. J was trimmed by 4 bases and V by 4 bases; bases with no gene match: 8. CDR3 sequence reads: CASSLETGEITEAFF. CDR3 DNA sequence: TGTGCCAGCTCACTTGAGACAGGGGAAATCACTGAAGCTTTCTTT.

The V gene is TRBV12-3 or TRBV12-4, the J gene TRBJ2-5, with D perhaps matching TRBD1 (5 bases). The V end lost 6 bases, the J end lost 2 bases, and 16 bases lay between the germline ends. The CDR3 runs 15 residues. Here the CDR3 DNA reads TGTGCCAGCAGCGTTAGCAGACGACAGCAAGAGACCCAGTACTTC. This translates into CASSVSRRQQETQYF.

V gene TRBV12-3 or TRBV12-4 combines with J gene TRBJ1-1; D unclear. CDR3 length: 12 residues. V gave up 2 bases and J gave up 5 bases, with 6 bases separating them. The CDR3 bases are TGTGCCAGCAGTTTACAACGGACTGAAGCTTTCTTT. Residues: CASSLQRTEAFF.

This clonotype came up once. V is TRBV6-1 and J is TRBJ2-7, with TRBD1 identical over 7 bases. The V segment lost 1 base and the J segment 3 bases; nucleotides outside the gene matches: 6. The CDR3 loop spans 15 amino acids. The germline V gene has CDR1 MNHNS and CDR2 SASEGT. The CDR3 sequence: CASSEGIGTDYEQYF. CDR3 coding DNA: TGTGCCAGCAGTGAAGGGATCGGGACAGACTACGAGCAGTACTTC.

The rearrangement links TRBV2 to TRBJ2-3, with 12 bases identical to TRBD2. CDR1 is SNHLY, CDR2 FYNNEI, per germline. The J segment lost 6 bases and the V segment lost 7 bases, leaving 17 bases of the junction unmatched. The CDR3 loop spans 18 amino acids. CDR3 coding DNA: TGTGCCAGCATGCTCTCAATTCTAGCGGGAGGGCGACGGGATACGCAGTATTTT. Its translation is CASMLSILAGGRRDTQYF.

The V gene is TRBV30, the J gene TRBJ1-5; D gene uncertain. V shed 1 base and J shed 4 bases, with 11 bases lying between them. Per germline, CDR1 GTSNPN and CDR2 SVGIG (reference sequence). The CDR3 contains 14 residues. CDR3 nucleotides: TGTGCCTGGAGTGGGTTTGGTAGGAATCAGCCCCAGCATTTT. Protein product: CAWSGFGRNQPQHF.

The chain joins TRBV11-2 to TRBJ2-7; D is undetermined. CDR1 is SGHAT, CDR2 FQNNGV, per germline. This CDR3 contains 14 residues. V gave up 5 bases and J gave up 3 bases, with 14 bases separating them. The CDR3 reads CASSQAGPFYEQYF. Here the CDR3 DNA reads TGTGCCAGCAGCCAAGCAGGTCCCTTCTACGAGCAGTACTTC. The entire variable domain, with the rest obtained from reference TRBV11-2 and TRBJ2-7, is as follows: EAGVAQSPRYKIIEKRQSVAFWCNPISGHATLYWYQQILGQGPKLLIQFQNNGVVDDSQLPKDRFSAERLKGVDSTLKIQPAKLEDSAVYLCASSQAGPFYEQYFGPGTRLTVT.

The chain has TRBV11-3 and TRBJ2-5, with unresolved D. CDR3 length: 13 residues. V was shortened by 5 bases and J by 4 bases, with 11 bases between the two germline ends. Germline assignment: CDR1 SGHNT and CDR2 YENEEA. In DNA form, the CDR3 reads TGTGCCAGCAGCAGGAGAAAGGGAGAGACCCAGTACTTC. It translates to CASSRRKGETQYF.

This clonotype was observed once. The V call is TRBV20-1, the J call TRBJ2-7; possible D gene TRBD1, 8 bases. Trimming took 6 bases from V and 2 from J, leaving 17 bases between them. Germline V gene sequence: CDR1 DFQATT, CDR2 SNEGSKA (reference sequence). The CDR3 is 14 residues long. CDR3 in DNA: TGCAGTGCCACACACACAGGGGGGGCCTACGAGCAGTACTTC. Residues: CSATHTGGAYEQYF.

This clonotype was seen more than once but under ten times. The chain uses TRBV4-1 and TRBJ1-5; no reliable D call. The CDR3 loop spans 13 amino acids. V lost 5 bases, J lost 5 bases, and 10 bases lay in between. Germline V lookup: CDR1 MGHRA, CDR2 YSYEKL. The CDR3 DNA sequence: TGCGCCAGCAGCAAGGGAGCCTATCAGCCCCAGCATTTT. Residues: CASSKGAYQPQHF.